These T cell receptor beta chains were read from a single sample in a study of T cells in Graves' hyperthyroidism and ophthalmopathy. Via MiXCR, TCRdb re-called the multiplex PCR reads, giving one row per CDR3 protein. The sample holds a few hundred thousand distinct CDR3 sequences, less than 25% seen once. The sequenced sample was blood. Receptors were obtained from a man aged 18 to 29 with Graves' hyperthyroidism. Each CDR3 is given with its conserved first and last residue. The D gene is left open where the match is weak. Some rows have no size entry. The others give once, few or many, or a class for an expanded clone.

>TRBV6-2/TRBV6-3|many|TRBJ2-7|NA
CASSYLSAGEQYF
TGTGCCAGCAGTTACTTGTCAGCCGGCGAGCAGTACTTC
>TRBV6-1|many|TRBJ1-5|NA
CASSPEPYSNQPQHF
TGTGCCAGCAGTCCCGAGCCTTATAGCAATCAGCCCCAGCATTTT
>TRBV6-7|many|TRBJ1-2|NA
CASTRDVNYGYTF
TGTGCCAGCACCAGGGACGTTAACTATGGCTACACCTTC
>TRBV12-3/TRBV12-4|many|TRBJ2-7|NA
CASSLSPGYYEQYF
TGTGCCAGCAGTTTATCCCCAGGGTACTACGAGCAGTACTTC
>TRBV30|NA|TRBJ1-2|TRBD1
CAWGPPGGGYGYTF
TGTGCCTGGGGCCCGCCAGGGGGTGGCTATGGCTACACCTTC
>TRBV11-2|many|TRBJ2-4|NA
CASSFRQPLAKNIQYF
TGTGCCAGCAGCTTCCGACAGCCCCTAGCCAAAAACATTCAGTACTTC
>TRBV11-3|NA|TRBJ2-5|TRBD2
CASSGRSSGLGETQYF
TGTGCCAGCAGCGGACGATCTAGCGGGCTGGGGGAGACCCAGTACTTC
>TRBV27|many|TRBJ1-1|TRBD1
CASSPTGLAEAFF
TGTGCCAGCAGTCCGACAGGGCTCGCTGAAGCTTTCTTT
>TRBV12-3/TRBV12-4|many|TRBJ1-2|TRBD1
CASSSRGLLGGYTF
TGTGCCAGCAGTTCCAGGGGGCTTTTAGGTGGCTACACCTTC
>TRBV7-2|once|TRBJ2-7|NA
CASRRTASSYEQYF
TGTGCCAGCAGACGGACAGCCAGCTCCTACGAGCAGTACTTC
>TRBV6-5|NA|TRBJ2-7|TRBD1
CASSYSSRGLSYEQYF
TGTGCCAGCAGTTACTCGAGCAGGGGGCTCTCCTACGAGCAGTACTTC
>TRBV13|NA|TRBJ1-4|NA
CASSPKAQGTANEKLFF
TGTGCCAGCAGCCCTAAGGCGCAGGGAACAGCTAATGAAAAACTGTTTTTT
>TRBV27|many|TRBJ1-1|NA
CASSLRRLTTSNAEAFF
TGTGCCAGCAGTTTACGGAGGCTAACGACCTCAAACGCTGAAGCTTTCTTT
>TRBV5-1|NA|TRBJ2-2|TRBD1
CASSPTGQRTGELFF
TGCGCCAGCAGCCCGACGGGACAGCGGACCGGGGAGCTGTTTTTT
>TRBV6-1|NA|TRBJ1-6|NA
CASRGLEGAYNSPLHF
TGTGCCAGCAGGGGGCTGGAGGGCGCCTATAATTCACCCCTCCACTTT
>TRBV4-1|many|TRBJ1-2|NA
CASSQDRTFYGYTF
TGCGCCAGCAGCCAAGACAGGACATTCTATGGCTACACCTTC
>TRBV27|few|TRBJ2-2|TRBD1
CASSPTDRVDTGELFF
TGTGCCAGCAGTCCAACGGACAGGGTCGACACCGGGGAGCTGTTTTTT
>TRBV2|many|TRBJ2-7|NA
CASMIDALFNEQYF
TGTGCCAGCATGATTGACGCTTTGTTCAACGAGCAGTACTTC
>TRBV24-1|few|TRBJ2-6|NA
CATSDRRGDGANVLTF
TGTGCCACCAGTGATCGGCGAGGGGACGGGGCCAACGTCCTGACTTTC
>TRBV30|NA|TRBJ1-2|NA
CAWKAGGSYGYTF
TGTGCCTGGAAGGCGGGGGGCAGCTATGGCTACACCTTC
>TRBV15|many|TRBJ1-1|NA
CATSRDGNTEAFF
TGTGCCACCAGCAGAGATGGGAACACTGAAGCTTTCTTT
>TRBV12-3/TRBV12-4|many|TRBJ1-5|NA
CASSTSLGQPQHF
TGTGCCAGCAGTACTTCCCTAGGTCAGCCCCAGCATTTT
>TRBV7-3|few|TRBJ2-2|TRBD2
CASSLTHPLAGENTGELFF
TGTGCCAGCAGCTTAACCCATCCTCTAGCGGGAGAGAACACCGGGGAGCTGTTTTTT